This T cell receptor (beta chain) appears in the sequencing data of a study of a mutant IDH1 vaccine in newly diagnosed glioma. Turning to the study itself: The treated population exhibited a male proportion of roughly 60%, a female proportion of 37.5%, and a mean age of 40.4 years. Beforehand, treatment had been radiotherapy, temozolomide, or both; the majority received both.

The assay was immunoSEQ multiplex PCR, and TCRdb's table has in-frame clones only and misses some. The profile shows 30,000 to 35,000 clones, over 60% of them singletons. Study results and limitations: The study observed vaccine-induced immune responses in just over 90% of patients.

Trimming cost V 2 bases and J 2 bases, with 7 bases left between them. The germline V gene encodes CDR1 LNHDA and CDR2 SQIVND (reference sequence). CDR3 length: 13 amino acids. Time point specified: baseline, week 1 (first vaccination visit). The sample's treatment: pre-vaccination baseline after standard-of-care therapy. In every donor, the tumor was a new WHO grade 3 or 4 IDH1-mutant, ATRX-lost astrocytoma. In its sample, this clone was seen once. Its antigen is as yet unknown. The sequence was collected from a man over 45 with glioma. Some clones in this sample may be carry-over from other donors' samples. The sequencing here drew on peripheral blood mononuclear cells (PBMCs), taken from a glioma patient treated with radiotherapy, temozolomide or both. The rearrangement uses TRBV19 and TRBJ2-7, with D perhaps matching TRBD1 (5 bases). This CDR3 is CASSISGPYEQYF. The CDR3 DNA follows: TGTGCCAGTAGTATATCAGGGCCCTACGAGCAGTACTTC.